This TCR beta chain emerged from a study of T cells in Graves' hyperthyroidism and ophthalmopathy. Unmatched junction bases numbered 1, after V lost 5 bases and J lost 1 base. Germline V gene lookup returns CDR1 SGHTA and CDR2 FQGNSA. CDR3 length: 15 amino acids. The sample holds many counts of this clonotype. Its antigen is unidentified. The source material, RNA transcripts, was used to amplify TCR beta CDR3 regions. The HTBI primer set drove a first-round RT-PCR of the TCR CDR3. TCRdb re-analysed the multiplex PCR reads in MiXCR, keeping a single row per CDR3 protein. Among roughly 170,000 distinct CDR3 sequences, 17% were seen once, and the ten largest hold 29%. The study's findings and limits: Blood also contained most expanded thyroid clonotypes above 0.001.

If no ophthalmopathy progression occurred within 18 months, Graves' hyperthyroidism was stable. Every diagnosis used clinical symptoms, serum thyroxine and TRAb, thyroid ultrasound and orbital computed tomography. This TCR was recovered from a woman aged 45-60 years with Graves' hyperthyroidism. The sequenced sample consisted of blood. The chain links TRBV7-2 to TRBJ2-1, with 11 bases that match TRBD2. CDR3 sequence: CASSPSGGSYNEQFF. DNA of the CDR3: TGTGCCAGCAGCCCTAGCGGGGGGTCCTACAATGAGCAGTTCTTC.